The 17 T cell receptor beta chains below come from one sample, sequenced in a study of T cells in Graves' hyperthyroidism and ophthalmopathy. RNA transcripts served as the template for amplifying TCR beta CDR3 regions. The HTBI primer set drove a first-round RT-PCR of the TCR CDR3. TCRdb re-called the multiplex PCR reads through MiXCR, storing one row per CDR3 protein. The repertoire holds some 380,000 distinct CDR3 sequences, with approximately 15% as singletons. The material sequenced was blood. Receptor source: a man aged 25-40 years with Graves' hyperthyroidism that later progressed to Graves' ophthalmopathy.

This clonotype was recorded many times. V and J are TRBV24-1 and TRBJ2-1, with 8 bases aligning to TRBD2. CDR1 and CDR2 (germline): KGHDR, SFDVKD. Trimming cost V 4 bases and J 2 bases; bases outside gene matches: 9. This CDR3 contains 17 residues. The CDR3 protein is CATSEAGGAFPYNEQFF. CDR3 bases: TGTGCCACCAGTGAAGCCGGGGGGGCCTTTCCCTACAATGAGCAGTTCTTC.

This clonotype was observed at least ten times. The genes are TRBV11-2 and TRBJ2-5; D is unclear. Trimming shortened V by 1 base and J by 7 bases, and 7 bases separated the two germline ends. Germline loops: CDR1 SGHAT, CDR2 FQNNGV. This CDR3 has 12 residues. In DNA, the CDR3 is TGTGCCAGCAGCTTAGGCCTCCTGACCCAGTACTTC. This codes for CASSLGLLTQYF. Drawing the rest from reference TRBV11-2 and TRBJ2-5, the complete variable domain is EAGVAQSPRYKIIEKRQSVAFWCNPISGHATLYWYQQILGQGPKLLIQFQNNGVVDDSQLPKDRFSAERLKGVDSTLKIQPAKLEDSAVYLCASSLGLLTQYFGPGTRLLVL.

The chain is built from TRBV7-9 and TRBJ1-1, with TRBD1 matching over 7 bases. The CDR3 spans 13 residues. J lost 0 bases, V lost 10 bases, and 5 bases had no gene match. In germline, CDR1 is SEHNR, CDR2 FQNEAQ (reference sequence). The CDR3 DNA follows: TGTGCCACCCAACAGGGGTTGAACACTGAAGCTTTCTTT. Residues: CATQQGLNTEAFF.

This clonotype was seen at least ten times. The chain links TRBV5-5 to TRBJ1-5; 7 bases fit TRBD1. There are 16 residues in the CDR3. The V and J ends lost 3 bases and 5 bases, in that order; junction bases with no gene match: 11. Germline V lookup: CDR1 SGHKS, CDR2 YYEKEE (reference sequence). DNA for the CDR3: TGTGCCAGCAGCTATACTCCGGGACAGCGATATCAGCCCCAGCATTTT. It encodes CASSYTPGQRYQPQHF.

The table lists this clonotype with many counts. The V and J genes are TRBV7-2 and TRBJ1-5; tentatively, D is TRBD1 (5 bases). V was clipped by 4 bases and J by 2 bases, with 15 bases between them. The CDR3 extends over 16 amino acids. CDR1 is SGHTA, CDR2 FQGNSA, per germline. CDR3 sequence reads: CASSSGAGWGNQPQHF. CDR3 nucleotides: TGTGCCAGCAGCTCCGGGGCAGGGTGGGGCAATCAGCCCCAGCATTTT.

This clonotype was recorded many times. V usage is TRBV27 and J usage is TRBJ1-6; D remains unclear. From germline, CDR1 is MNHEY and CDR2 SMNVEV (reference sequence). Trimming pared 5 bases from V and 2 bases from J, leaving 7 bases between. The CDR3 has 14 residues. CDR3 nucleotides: TGTGCCAGCAGTCTCCAAGCCTATAATTCACCCCTCCACTTT. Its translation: CASSLQAYNSPLHF.

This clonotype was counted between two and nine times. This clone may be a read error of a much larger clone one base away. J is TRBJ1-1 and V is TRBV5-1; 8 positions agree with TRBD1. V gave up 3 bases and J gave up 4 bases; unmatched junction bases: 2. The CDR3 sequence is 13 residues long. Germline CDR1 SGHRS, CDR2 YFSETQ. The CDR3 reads CASSYTGGTEAFF. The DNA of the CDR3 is TGCGCCAGCAGCTATACAGGGGGCACTGAAGCTTTCTTT.

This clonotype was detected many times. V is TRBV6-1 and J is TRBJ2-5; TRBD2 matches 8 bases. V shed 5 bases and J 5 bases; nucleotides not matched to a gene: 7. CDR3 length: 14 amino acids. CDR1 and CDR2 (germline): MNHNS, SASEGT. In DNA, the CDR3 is TGTGCCAGCAGTCCCGCGGGGGGCGGGGAGACCCAGTACTTC. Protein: CASSPAGGGETQYF.

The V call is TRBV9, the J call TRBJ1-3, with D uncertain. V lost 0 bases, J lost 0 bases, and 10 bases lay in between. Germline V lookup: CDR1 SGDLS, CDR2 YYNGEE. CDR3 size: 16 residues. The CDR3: CASSVASGNSGNTIYF. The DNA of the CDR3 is TGTGCCAGCAGCGTAGCGAGCGGAAACTCTGGAAACACCATATATTTT.

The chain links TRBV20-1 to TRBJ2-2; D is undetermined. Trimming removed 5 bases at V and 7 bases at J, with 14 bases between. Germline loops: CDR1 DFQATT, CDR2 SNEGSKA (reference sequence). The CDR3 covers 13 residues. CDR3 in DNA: TGCAGTGCTGATAAAGATTGGAACGGGGAGCTGTTTTTT. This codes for CSADKDWNGELFF.

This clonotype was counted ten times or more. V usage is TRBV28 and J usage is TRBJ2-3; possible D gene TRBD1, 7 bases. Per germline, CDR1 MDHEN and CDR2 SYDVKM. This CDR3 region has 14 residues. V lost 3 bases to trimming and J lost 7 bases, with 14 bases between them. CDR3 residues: CASSFSGGTNTQYF. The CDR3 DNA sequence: TGTGCCAGCAGTTTTTCAGGGGGGACGAATACGCAGTATTTT.

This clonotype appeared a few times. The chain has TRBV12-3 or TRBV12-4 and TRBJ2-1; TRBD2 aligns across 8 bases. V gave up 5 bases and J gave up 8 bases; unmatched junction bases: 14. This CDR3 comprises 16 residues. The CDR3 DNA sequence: TGTGCCAGCAGTCCCGGACTAGCCCCAACAGTAGATGAGCAGTTCTTC. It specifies CASSPGLAPTVDEQFF.

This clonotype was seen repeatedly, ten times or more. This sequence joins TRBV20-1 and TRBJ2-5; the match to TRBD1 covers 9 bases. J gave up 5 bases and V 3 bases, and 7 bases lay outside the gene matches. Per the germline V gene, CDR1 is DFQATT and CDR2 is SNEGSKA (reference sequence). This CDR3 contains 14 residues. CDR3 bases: TGCAGTGCTAGGCGGACAGGGGCGATGGAGACCCAGTACTTC. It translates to CSARRTGAMETQYF.

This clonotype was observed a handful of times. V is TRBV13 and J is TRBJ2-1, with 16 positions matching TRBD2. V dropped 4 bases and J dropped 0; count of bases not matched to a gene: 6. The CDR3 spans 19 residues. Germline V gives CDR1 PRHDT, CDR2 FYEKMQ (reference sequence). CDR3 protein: CASSSAGLAGGSSYNEQFF. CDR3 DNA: TGTGCCAGCAGCTCCGCGGGACTAGCGGGGGGGAGCTCCTACAATGAGCAGTTCTTC. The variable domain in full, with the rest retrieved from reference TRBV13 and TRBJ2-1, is AAGVIQSPRHLIKEKRETATLKCYPIPRHDTVYWYQQGPGQDPQFLISFYEKMQSDKGSIPDRFSAQQFSDYHSELNMSSLELGDSALYFCASSSAGLAGGSSYNEQFFGPGTRLTVL.

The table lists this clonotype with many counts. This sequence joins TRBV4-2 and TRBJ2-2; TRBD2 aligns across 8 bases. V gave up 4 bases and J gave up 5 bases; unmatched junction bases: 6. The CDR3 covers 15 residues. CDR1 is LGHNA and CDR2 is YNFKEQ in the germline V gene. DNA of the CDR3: TGTGCCAGCAGCCGAGGACTAGCCACAACCGGGGAGCTGTTTTTT. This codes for CASSRGLATTGELFF.

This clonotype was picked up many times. CDR3 nucleotides: TGTGCCAGCACCCCCAGGACAGCGGGGGAGACCCAGTACTTC. It specifies CASTPRTAGETQYF. The chain is built from TRBV12-3 or TRBV12-4 and TRBJ2-5, with a tentative D call TRBD2 (7 bases). The ends were cut back, 7 bases at V and 5 bases at J, with 17 bases in the middle. The CDR3 covers 14 residues.

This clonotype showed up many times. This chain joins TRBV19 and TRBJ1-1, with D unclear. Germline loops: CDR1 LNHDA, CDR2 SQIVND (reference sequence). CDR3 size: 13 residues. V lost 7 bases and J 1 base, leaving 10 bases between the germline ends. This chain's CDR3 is CASKPVQNTEAFF. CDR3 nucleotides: TGTGCCAGTAAACCGGTCCAGAACACTGAAGCTTTCTTT.